Below, 14 T cell receptor beta chains from the same sample are listed, as sequenced in a study of cytomegalovirus exposure and HLA in healthy donors. The PCR contained 60 Vbeta and 13 Jbeta primers. The assay was immunoSEQ multiplex PCR, and TCRdb's table has in-frame clones only and misses some. Of 70,000 to 95,000 clones listed, roughly three quarters are singletons. The specimen sequenced was PBMCs. The receptors here all came from a woman aged 40 to 55 in good health and CMV-seropositive.

This clone was observed a handful of times. This chain uses TRBV6-1 with TRBJ1-2, with 7 positions matching TRBD1. CDR1 is MNHNS, CDR2 SASEGT, per germline. V lost 7 bases, J lost 3 bases, and 2 bases stayed unmatched. This CDR3 spans 12 amino acids. CDR3 in DNA: TGTGCCAGCATCGGGACAGACTATGGCTACACCTTC. This sequence encodes CASIGTDYGYTF.

The chain links TRBV7-6 to TRBJ1-5; TRBD1 is a possible D gene (6 bases). V was clipped by 3 bases and J by 5 bases, with 14 bases between them. This CDR3 contains 15 residues. Germline loops: CDR1 SGHVS, CDR2 FNYEAQ. CDR3 amino acids: CASSLGTNRYQPQHF. The CDR3 DNA follows: TGTGCCAGCAGCTTGGGGACAAATAGGTATCAGCCCCAGCATTTT.

The rearrangement links TRBV7-2 to TRBJ1-2; D possibly corresponds to TRBD1 (6 bases). The CDR3 runs to 13 residues. Germline values: CDR1 SGHTA, CDR2 FQGNSA. Trimming took off 1 base at V and 6 bases at J, with 9 bases between the two ends. CDR3 nucleotides: TGTGCCAGCAGCTTAGGCCAGGGGAATGGCTACACCTTC. It is translated as CASSLGQGNGYTF. Using reference TRBV7-2 and TRBJ1-2 for the parts outside the CDR3, the full variable domain is GAGVSQSPSNKVTEKGKDVELRCDPISGHTALYWYRQSLGQGLEFLIYFQGNSAPDKSGLPSDRFSAERTGGSVSTLTIQRTQQEDSAVYLCASSLGQGNGYTFGSGTRLTVV.

The rearrangement joins TRBV9 to TRBJ2-1, with 8 positions matching TRBD1. The CDR3 sequence is 16 residues long. Germline V gives CDR1 SGDLS, CDR2 YYNGEE. V was pared by 4 bases and J by 1 base, with 7 bases of the junction left unmatched. CDR3 amino acids: CASSSGTGISYNEQFF. Here the CDR3 DNA reads TGTGCCAGCAGCTCCGGGACAGGTATATCCTACAATGAGCAGTTCTTC.

The chain carries TRBV5-1 and TRBJ2-5; 12 bases line up with TRBD2. The DNA matches TRBJ2-7 better at its end, which makes the J call doubtful. The CDR3 is 16 residues long. CDR1 and CDR2 from the germline V gene are SGHRS and YFSETQ. The CDR3 region has the DNA TGCGCCAGCAGCTTGGGGACTAGCGGGACCACCTACGAGCAGTACTTC. As protein: CASSLGTSGTTYEQYF.

This chain connects TRBV11-2 to TRBJ2-1; 11 bases fit TRBD2. Losses at the gene ends were 1 base for V and 8 bases for J; bases not matched to a gene: 4. CDR3 size: 15 residues. CDR1 SGHAT and CDR2 FQNNGV come from the germline V gene. CDR3 sequence reads: CASSLALAGAYEQFF. As DNA, the CDR3 is TGTGCCAGCAGCTTAGCACTAGCGGGAGCGTATGAGCAGTTCTTC. The full variable domain, completed using reference TRBV11-2 and TRBJ2-1, is EAGVAQSPRYKIIEKRQSVAFWCNPISGHATLYWYQQILGQGPKLLIQFQNNGVVDDSQLPKDRFSAERLKGVDSTLKIQPAKLEDSAVYLCASSLALAGAYEQFFGPGTRLTVL.

This clone was seen a single time. The chain combines TRBV30 with TRBJ2-1; D unclear. V shed 4 bases and J shed 0 bases, with 10 bases lying between them. Germline CDR1 and CDR2: GTSNPN and SVGIG (reference sequence). This CDR3 is 14 amino acids long. This CDR3 reads CAWKLGISYNEQFF. For the CDR3, the DNA is TGTGCCTGGAAGTTGGGCATCTCCTACAATGAGCAGTTCTTC.

The chain combines TRBV5-1 with TRBJ1-1, with D uncertain. Trimming pared 0 bases from V and 1 base from J, leaving 7 bases between. There are 14 residues in the CDR3. Per germline, CDR1 SGHRS and CDR2 YFSETQ. CDR3 sequence: CASSLVYSNTEAFF. CDR3 sequence (DNA): TGCGCCAGCAGCTTGGTTTATTCGAACACTGAAGCTTTCTTT.

V is TRBV19 and J is TRBJ1-2; a possible D gene is TRBD1 (6 bases). CDR1 and CDR2 (germline): LNHDA, SQIVND (reference sequence). Between the trimmed V and J ends, which lost 8 bases and 9 bases, there was a span of 16 bases. This CDR3 region has 12 residues. The CDR3 sequence: CASQTGGGSYTF. The CDR3 coding sequence is TGTGCCAGTCAAACGGGGGGCGGGAGCTACACCTTC.

The V gene is TRBV10-3, the J gene TRBJ2-7, with D maybe TRBD2 (5 bases). The V end was cut by 6 bases, the J end by 3 bases, with 6 bases between. Germline V CDR1 and CDR2: ENHRY, SYGVKD. This CDR3 is 11 amino acids long. CDR3 coding DNA: TGTGCCATCAGACGGGACTACGAGCAGTACTTC. Translating it yields CAIRRDYEQYF.

The gene calls are TRBV5-1 and TRBJ1-2, with D tentatively TRBD1 (6 bases). With 0 bases removed from V and 3 bases from J, the gap between germline ends came to 15 bases. The CDR3 is 16 residues long. CDR1 is SGHRS, CDR2 YFSETQ, per germline. CDR3 nucleotides: TGCGCCAGCAGCTTGGAGCCGGACAGCCACTACTATGGCTACACCTTC. Its protein is CASSLEPDSHYYGYTF.

The rearrangement joins TRBV6-6 to TRBJ1-2, with 9 bases lining up with TRBD1. Germline V gene lookup returns CDR1 MNHNY and CDR2 SVGAGI (reference sequence). Unmatched junction bases numbered 5, after V lost 5 bases and J lost 4 bases. This CDR3 spans 14 amino acids. The CDR3 DNA follows: TGTGCCAGCAGTCTACAGGGGGCGATCTATGGCTACACCTTC. It encodes CASSLQGAIYGYTF.

This clone was seen only once. V and J are TRBV6-5 and TRBJ2-3, with 7 bases identical to TRBD2. With V trimmed by 6 bases and J by 0 bases, 6 bases remained unmatched. Germline values: CDR1 MNHEY, CDR2 SVGAGI. The CDR3 is made up of 15 amino acids. The CDR3 region has the DNA TGTGCCAGCAGCCTTCTTAGCGGGAGCACAGATACGCAGTATTTT. It encodes CASSLLSGSTDTQYF.

The rearrangement joins TRBV4-3 to TRBJ2-7; TRBD1 aligns across 7 bases. The CDR3 runs to 14 residues. V gave up 5 bases and J gave up 4 bases; unmatched junction bases: 8. The germline V gene has CDR1 LGHNA and CDR2 YSLEER. CDR3 DNA: TGCGCCAGCAGCTCCCGACAGGGTGGATACGAGCAGTACTTC. Amino acids: CASSSRQGGYEQYF.